A single TCR beta chain is shown here with its context. Seattle patient enrollment occurred during active infection, with longitudinal follow-up thereafter. The CDR3 covers 16 residues. CDR1 SGHRS and CDR2 YFSETQ come from the germline V gene. V lost 2 bases to trimming and J lost 4 bases, with 15 bases between them. The authors' processing: Estimates of nucleated cell counts were drawn from the amplification of reference gene primers. Produced via immunoSEQ multiplex PCR; TCRdb's table is partial and in-frame only. V and J calls and clone size are given by that table; D and trimming were obtained from the DNA. This sample yields around 300,000 clones, of which approximately 88% are seen a single time; 1.6% belongs to the top ten. This specimen comes from a study of blood T cell repertoires in COVID-19. Background on the study: The samples span acute and convalescent COVID-19 from the United States, Italy and Spain. PBMCs, B-cell-depleted T cells, or T cells provided the cDNA or gDNA that made up the material.

This sequence originates from a woman aged 30 to 39 with COVID-19, enrolled during active disease. Material: peripheral blood. The chain is built from TRBV5-1 and TRBJ2-2; TRBD2 is a possible D gene (5 bases). In DNA form, the CDR3 reads TGCGCCAGCAGCTTAGGACTGACCTCGGGCACCGGGGAGCTGTTTTTT. Amino acids: CASSLGLTSGTGELFF.